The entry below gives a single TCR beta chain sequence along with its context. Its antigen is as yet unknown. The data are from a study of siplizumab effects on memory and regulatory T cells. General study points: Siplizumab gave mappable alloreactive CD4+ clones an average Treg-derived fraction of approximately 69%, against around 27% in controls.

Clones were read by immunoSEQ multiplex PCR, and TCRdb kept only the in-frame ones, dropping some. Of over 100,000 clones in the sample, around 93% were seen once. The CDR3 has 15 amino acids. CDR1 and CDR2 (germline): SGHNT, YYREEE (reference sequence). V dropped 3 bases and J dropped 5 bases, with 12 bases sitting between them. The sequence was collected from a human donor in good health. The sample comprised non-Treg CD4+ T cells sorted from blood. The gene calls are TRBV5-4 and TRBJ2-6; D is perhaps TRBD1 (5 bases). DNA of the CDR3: TGTGCCAGCAGCTACCGGACACTTCGGGCCAACGTCCTGACTTTC. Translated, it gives CASSYRTLRANVLTF.